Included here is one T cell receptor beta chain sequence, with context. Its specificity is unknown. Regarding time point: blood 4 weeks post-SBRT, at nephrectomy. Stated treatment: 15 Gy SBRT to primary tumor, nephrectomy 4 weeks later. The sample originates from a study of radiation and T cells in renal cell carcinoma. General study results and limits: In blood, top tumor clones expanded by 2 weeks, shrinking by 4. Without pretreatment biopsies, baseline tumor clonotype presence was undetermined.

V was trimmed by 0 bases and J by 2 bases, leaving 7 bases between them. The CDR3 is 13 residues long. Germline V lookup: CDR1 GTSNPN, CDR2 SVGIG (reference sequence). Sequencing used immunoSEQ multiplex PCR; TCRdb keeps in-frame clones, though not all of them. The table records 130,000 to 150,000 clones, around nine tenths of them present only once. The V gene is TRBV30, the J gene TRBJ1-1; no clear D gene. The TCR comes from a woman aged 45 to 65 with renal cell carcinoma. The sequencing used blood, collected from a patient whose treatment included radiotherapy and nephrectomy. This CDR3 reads CAWSVGTNTEAFF. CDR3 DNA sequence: TGTGCCTGGAGTGTGGGTACAAACACTGAAGCTTTCTTT.